Included here is one TCR beta chain sequence, with context. Its target is not known. Germline CDR1 reads PRHDT; CDR2 reads FYEKMQ (reference sequence). Trimming removed 5 bases from V and 2 bases from J, with 9 bases in between. The CDR3 has 14 residues. The study ran its PCR with 60 Vbeta and 13 Jbeta primers. Assay used: immunoSEQ multiplex PCR; TCRdb lists only in-frame clones, some missing. The sample includes some 90,000 clones, 55% to 75% of them seen just once. This entry comes from a study of cytomegalovirus exposure and HLA in healthy donors. Study-wide background: Researchers previously reported finding fewer than 140 million unique TCR beta sequences from 150 million to 200 million T cells.

Study findings and constraints: Among immune exposure information, only CMV serostatus was available.

The specimen sequenced was PBMCs. V gene TRBV13 combines with J gene TRBJ2-2; tentative D call: TRBD2 (6 bases). This TCR was sampled from a man in his fifties or sixties in good health and CMV-seronegative. CDR3 sequence: CASSRGLNTGELFF. As DNA, the CDR3 is TGTGCCAGCAGCCGGGGACTTAACACCGGGGAGCTGTTTTTT.